This TCR beta chain was captured by sequencing in a study of blood T cell repertoires in COVID-19 (dated by TCRdb to 2018 to 2020). With regard to the full study: Collaborator samples came from the United States, Italy and Spain and covered acute and convalescent phases of COVID-19. Where HLA class I and class II types were available, the types were taken from metadata supplied by the sample provider, not from assay-based typing. Samples came from the ongoing ImmuneRACE study (first 160 participants) plus 1,254 subjects from 6 global collaborators. The prospective study material was composed of cDNA or gDNA derived from T cells, B-cell-depleted T cells, or PBMCs. Deeply sampled blood TCRbeta repertoires from subjects exposed to, actively infected with, or recovered from COVID-19 were included in the dataset. Nearly every sample came with metadata listing a de-identified subject ID, COVID-19 status, age in years and sex. The repertoires were released in a freely available public database intended as a resource for research on the immune response to SARS-CoV-2. What the authors observed across the whole study: Clinical and demographic metadata were provided uncurated, with the amount varying by source and participant.

A word on this clone: The clone's antigen remains unknown. Base qualities are not provided; no much larger clone lies one nucleotide away.

Including the terminal cysteine and phenylalanine, the CDR3 comprises 14 residues. Only the CDR3 DNA is retained, 42 bases long and in frame from the first base. Based on the germline V gene, the CDR1 and CDR2 sequences are SGDLS and YYNGEE. Ends trimmed: V by 0 bases, J by 0 bases; bases unmatched to a gene: 0. Participants in the prospective study were enrolled through a virtual design, were aged roughly 18 to 100 years, and lived in approximately 24 United States geographic areas. Cohort assignment in the prospective study relied on participant-reported clinical history from a screening survey and a study questionnaire. Recovered participants in ImmuneRACE Cohort 3 were defined by two consecutive negative NP/OP PCR tests, clearance by a healthcare professional, or resolution of symptoms. Each participant in the prospective study had whole blood, serum and a nasopharyngeal or oropharyngeal swab collected by mobile phlebotomists. Prospective study participants could optionally give additional blood draws and questionnaires over an approximately two-month period. Blood samples from the prospective study were shipped frozen or at room temperature prior to DNA extraction.

TCRbeta CDR3 regions were amplified from genomic DNA by means of the immunoSEQ Assay, a bias-controlled multiplex PCR. For the original study's pipeline: Within the assay, amplification of reference gene primers was used to estimate how many nucleated cells each sample contained. Sequence reads were collapsed and filtered to measure the absolute abundance of every unique TCRbeta CDR3 rearrangement. For each sample, productive Simpson clonality was calculated as the square root of Simpson's diversity index over productive rearrangements. Held by TCRdb, this immuneACCESS table contains in-frame sequences only and omits some clones. Under half of the omission traces to an unresolved V gene where checked; the cause of the rest is unknown. That table furnishes V, J and clone size, whereas the DNA furnished D and trimming. For this sample there are some 200,000 clones; approximately 88% appear just once. The leading ten clones occupy about 8.1% of the sample.

Sequencing input: PBMCs or T cells enriched from blood (not recorded which). The chain is encoded by TRBV9 joined to TRBJ2-7; TRBD1 fits 7 bases in the junction. The clonotype comes from a woman under 30 who had recovered from COVID-19. The DNA sequence is TGTGCCAGCAGCGTAGGGGACAGCTCCTACGAGCAGTACTTC. The translation is CASSVGDSSYEQYF.